This T cell receptor beta chain was found in a study of somatic mutations in cytotoxic T cells in rheumatoid arthritis. Study-level information: Immediately following diagnosis and ahead of any treatment, patient blood (approximately 28 ml EDTA) was drawn.

Trimming shortened V by 3 bases and J by 5 bases, and 4 bases separated the two germline ends. Germline-derived CDR1 and CDR2 are ENHRY and SYGVKD. The CDR3 covers 11 residues. TCRdb's table, derived via immunoSEQ multiplex PCR, lists solely in-frame clones and lacks some. The sample includes about 9,000 clones, approximately 75% of them seen just once. The TCR comes from an adult with rheumatoid arthritis. This sequence joins TRBV10-3 and TRBJ2-5; D call uncertain. The specimen was CD8+ T cells sorted from blood. The CDR3 nucleotides are TGTGCCATCAGTGAAACGGAGACCCAGTACTTC. It codes for CAISETETQYF.